The clone carrying this TCR beta chain has a handful of counts. Antigen specificity is unknown. In germline, CDR1 is SGHDT, CDR2 YYEEEE. The V gene end was trimmed by 4 bases and the J gene end by 6 bases; junction bases not matched to a gene: 13. The CDR3 consists of 16 residues. The TCR beta cDNA libraries carried unique molecular identifiers. MiXCR, applied by TCRdb to the PCR reads, yields one record per CDR3 protein. The sample records under 200,000 distinct CDR3 sequences, under 40% being singletons. The data originate from a study of post-analysis software for immune sequencing data. Study summary: Patients had relapsing-remitting, secondary progressive or progressive-relapsing multiple sclerosis; some lacked subtype.

Points from the study as a whole: For normalized Chao1 diversity, multiple sclerosis patients scored significantly lower than controls did.

The TCR sequence derives from a girl aged 10 to 17 with multiple sclerosis. The sample consisted of blood, taken after autologous hematopoietic stem cell transplantation. J is TRBJ2-3 and V is TRBV5-6, with 8 positions matching TRBD1. The DNA of the CDR3 is TGTGCCAGCAGCACCGAACAGGGGGACGTTTGGGATACGCAGTATTTT. It translates to CASSTEQGDVWDTQYF.